Given below is one T cell receptor beta chain in context. The PCR made use of 60 Vbeta and 13 Jbeta primers. Some clones are missing from TCRdb's copy, which holds only in-frame ones; the method was immunoSEQ multiplex PCR. This repertoire includes 130,000 to 150,000 clones. This entry belongs to a study of cytomegalovirus exposure and HLA in healthy donors. The germline V gene encodes CDR1 MNHEY and CDR2 SMNVEV (reference sequence). This CDR3 is built from 15 residues. V was pared by 9 bases and J by 6 bases, with 10 bases of the junction left unmatched. The source of this sequence is a man in his forties in good health and CMV-seronegative. The chain has TRBV27 and TRBJ2-2; 10 bases match TRBD1. The specimen was PBMCs. The CDR3 region is CASTVWTGGAGELFF. The CDR3 DNA follows: TGTGCCAGTACCGTTTGGACAGGGGGGGCCGGGGAGCTGTTTTTT.